This T cell receptor beta chain was captured in a study of Ad26.COV2.S vaccination and SARS-CoV-2 variants. Study-level information: Donor was assigned to the Ad26.COV2.S arm of trial COV1001. Ad26.COV2.S was injected intramuscularly once or twice, 56 days apart. Study-wide findings and caveats: Placebo recipients trailed vaccine recipients in spike-specific TCR breadth. There was reportedly substantial breadth in spike-specific CD8+ and CD4+ T cell responses after vaccination.

Profiled with immunoSEQ multiplex PCR; TCRdb holds only in-frame clones, not every one. The sample shows a few hundred thousand clones, 90% of them seen only once. V was trimmed by 1 base and J by 4 bases, leaving 11 bases between them. Germline V gene sequence: CDR1 GTSNPN, CDR2 SVGIG (reference sequence). CDR3 length equals 14 residues. On this clone: Its antigen is still unknown.

Noted treatment: some 20 received Ad26.COV2.S at low or high dose, single or two shots; roughly five received placebo; per-sample allocation not given. Specimens were obtained on day 63 following the first vaccine or placebo injection. The input for sequencing was peripheral blood, taken in a trial of Ad26.COV2.S vaccine versus placebo. V gene TRBV30 combines with J gene TRBJ2-1; either TRBD1 or TRBD2 may fit D (6 bases each). This receptor was taken from a person aged 18-60 years who received the Ad26.COV2.S COVID-19 vaccine or a placebo. The CDR3, as DNA: TGTGCCTGGAGTGGGGGGGCTACTTACAATGAGCAGTTCTTC. Its translation is CAWSGGATYNEQFF.